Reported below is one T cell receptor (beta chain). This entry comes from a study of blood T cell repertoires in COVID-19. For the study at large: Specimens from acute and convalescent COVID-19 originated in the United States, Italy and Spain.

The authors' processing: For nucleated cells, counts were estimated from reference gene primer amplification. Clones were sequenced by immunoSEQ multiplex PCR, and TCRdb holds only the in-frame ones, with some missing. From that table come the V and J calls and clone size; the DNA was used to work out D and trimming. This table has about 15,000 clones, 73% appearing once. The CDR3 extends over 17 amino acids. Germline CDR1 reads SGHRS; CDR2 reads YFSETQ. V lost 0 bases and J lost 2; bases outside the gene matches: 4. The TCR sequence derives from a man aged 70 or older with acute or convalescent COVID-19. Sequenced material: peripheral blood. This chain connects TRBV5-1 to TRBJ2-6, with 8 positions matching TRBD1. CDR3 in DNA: TGCGCCAGCAGCTTGGCCCCACAGGGGGCTGGGGCCAACGTCCTGACTTTC. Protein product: CASSLAPQGAGANVLTF. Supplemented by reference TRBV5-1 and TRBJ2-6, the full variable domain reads KAGVTQTPRYLIKTRGQQVTLSCSPISGHRSVSWYQQTPGQGLQFLFEYFSETQRNKGNFPGRFSGRQFSNSRSEMNVSTLELGDSALYLCASSLAPQGAGANVLTFGAGSRLTVL.